The 2 T cell receptor beta chains below all came from one sample that was sequenced in a study of blood T cells in healthy people across ages. A second PCR of roughly 6 to 12 cycles used a sample-barcoded 5' primer and a J-beta primer mix. MiXCR, applied by TCRdb to the 5' RACE reads, yields one record per CDR3 protein. The data show about 1.4 million distinct CDR3 sequences, roughly 60% seen once. What was sequenced was blood. The origin of the receptors is a man between 18 and 35 years old in good health.

The chain carries TRBV6-6 and TRBJ1-2, with D uncertain. CDR1 is MNHNY, CDR2 SVGAGI, per germline (reference sequence). V was shortened by 5 bases and J by 4 bases, with 14 bases between the two germline ends. This CDR3 is 14 amino acids long. CDR3 DNA sequence: TGTGCCAGCAGTCCCCTCCTCACCAGCTATGGCTACACCTTC. Amino acids: CASSPLLTSYGYTF.

V usage is TRBV18 and J usage is TRBJ1-5; no reliable D call. Germline assignment: CDR1 KGHSH and CDR2 LQKENI. V was trimmed by 3 bases and J by 5 bases, leaving 8 bases between them. CDR3 length equals 13 residues. DNA of the CDR3: TGTGCCAGCTCACCGGAGCAGGATCAGCCCCAGCATTTT. Its translation: CASSPEQDQPQHF.